Below are 8 T cell receptor beta chains sequenced from a single sample in a study of shared clonotypes between healthy human individuals. TCRdb's copy holds only in-frame clones and misses some; the assay was immunoSEQ multiplex PCR. The sample shows approximately 2,000,000 clones, around 92% of them seen only once. The sample comprised naive CD4+ T cells from PBMCs. Subset meaning: CD45RA+ positively selected. These receptors all come from a man between 18 and 29 years old in good health. Some clones in this sample may be carry-over from other donors' samples.

The V and J genes are TRBV28 and TRBJ2-6; D possibly corresponds to TRBD1 (5 bases). Germline-derived CDR1 and CDR2 are MDHEN and SYDVKM. The CDR3 covers 18 residues. V was clipped by 2 bases and J by 0 bases, with 14 bases between them. The CDR3 nucleotides are TGTGCCAGCAGTTTAGAGGCAGGGTACTACTCTGGGGCCAACGTCCTGACTTTC. It is translated as CASSLEAGYYSGANVLTF.

The rearrangement links TRBV4-1 to TRBJ2-1; TRBD2 is a possible D gene (6 bases). V dropped 0 bases and J dropped 8 bases, with 32 bases sitting between them. This CDR3 is 21 amino acids long. Germline V lookup: CDR1 MGHRA, CDR2 YSYEKL. The CDR3 nucleotides are TGCGCCAGCAGCCAAGATCAAGTCGCCCTCGGACTACTTGGGCTACGGGATGAGCAGTTCTTC. This codes for CASSQDQVALGLLGLRDEQFF.

This chain links TRBV29-1 with TRBJ2-1; 9 nucleotides align to TRBD2. The CDR3 runs to 15 residues. Germline CDR1 SQVTM, CDR2 ANQGSEA. V shed 3 bases and J 9 bases; nucleotides not matched to a gene: 12. The CDR3 spells CSVDRSGSEGGEQFF. CDR3 bases: TGCAGCGTTGATCGTAGCGGGAGCGAGGGTGGTGAGCAGTTCTTC.

J is TRBJ2-5 and V is TRBV4-2, with 8 nucleotides matching TRBD1. The assigned J gene may be wrong: the sequence end matches TRBJ2-7 better. Germline CDR1 is LGHNA and CDR2 is YNFKEQ. CDR3 length: 15 amino acids. This chain's CDR3 is CASSQTTGTGYEQYF. DNA for the CDR3: TGTGCCAGCAGCCAGACGACAGGGACAGGATACGAGCAGTACTTC.

The gene calls are TRBV4-1 and TRBJ2-3; TRBD2 matches 9 bases. CDR1 is MGHRA and CDR2 is YSYEKL in the germline V gene. The CDR3 has 16 residues. J lost 5 bases, V lost 6 bases, and 12 bases had no gene match. As DNA, the CDR3 is TGCGCCAGCAGTACACCCCTAGCGGGAAGGGGAGATACGCAGTATTTT. Its translation: CASSTPLAGRGDTQYF.

This chain joins TRBV5-1 and TRBJ2-7, with 9 bases identical to TRBD1. This CDR3 comprises 14 residues. Germline assignment: CDR1 SGHRS and CDR2 YFSETQ. V was pared by 5 bases and J by 2 bases, with 5 bases of the junction left unmatched. CDR3 region: CASRRGTGTYEQYF. The CDR3, as DNA: TGCGCCAGCAGACGGGGGACAGGGACCTACGAGCAGTACTTC.

V is TRBV5-4 and J is TRBJ1-1; D is unresolved. This CDR3 has 15 residues. Germline CDR1 SGHNT, CDR2 YYREEE (reference sequence). Trimming removed 2 bases at V and 0 bases at J, with 11 bases between. CDR3 sequence reads: CASSFQGLMNTEAFF. CDR3 nucleotide sequence: TGTGCCAGCAGCTTCCAAGGATTAATGAACACTGAAGCTTTCTTT.

The chain has TRBV4-2 and TRBJ1-4; 7 bases line up with TRBD1. V shed 5 bases, J shed 6 bases, and the junction held 6 bases outside the gene matches. Germline CDR1 and CDR2: LGHNA and YNFKEQ. This CDR3 is built from 14 residues. The CDR3 loop is CASSGGQGDEKLFF. CDR3 nucleotide sequence: TGTGCCAGCAGCGGGGGGCAGGGGGATGAAAAACTGTTTTTT.